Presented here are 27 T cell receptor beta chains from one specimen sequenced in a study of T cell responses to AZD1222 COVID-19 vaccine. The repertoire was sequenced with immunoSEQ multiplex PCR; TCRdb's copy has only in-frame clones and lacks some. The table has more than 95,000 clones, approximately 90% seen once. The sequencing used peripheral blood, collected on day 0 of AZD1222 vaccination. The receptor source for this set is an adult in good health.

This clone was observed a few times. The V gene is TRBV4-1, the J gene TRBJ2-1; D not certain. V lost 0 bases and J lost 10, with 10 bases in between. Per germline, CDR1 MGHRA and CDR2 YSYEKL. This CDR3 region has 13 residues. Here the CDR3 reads CASSQDVKPEQFF. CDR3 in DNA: TGCGCCAGCAGCCAAGATGTAAAGCCCGAGCAGTTCTTC.

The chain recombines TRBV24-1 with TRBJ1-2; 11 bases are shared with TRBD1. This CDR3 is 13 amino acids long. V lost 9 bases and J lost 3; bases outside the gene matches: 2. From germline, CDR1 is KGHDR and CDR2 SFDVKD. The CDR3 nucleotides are TGTGCCACCTTGGGACAGGGGGACTATGGCTACACCTTC. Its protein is CATLGQGDYGYTF.

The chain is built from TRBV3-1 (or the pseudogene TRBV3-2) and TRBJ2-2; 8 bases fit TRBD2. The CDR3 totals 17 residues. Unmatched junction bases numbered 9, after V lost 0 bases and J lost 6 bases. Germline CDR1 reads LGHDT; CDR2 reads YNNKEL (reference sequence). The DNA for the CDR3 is TGTGCCAGCAGCCAAGATTGGAGCGGGAGAAGTCCCGGGGAGCTGTTTTTT. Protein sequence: CASSQDWSGRSPGELFF.

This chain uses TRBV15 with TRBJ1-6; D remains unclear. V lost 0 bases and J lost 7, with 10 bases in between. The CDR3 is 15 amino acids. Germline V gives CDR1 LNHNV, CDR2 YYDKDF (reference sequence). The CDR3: CATSRDPTGNSPLHF. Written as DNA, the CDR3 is TGTGCCACCAGCAGAGATCCGACGGGGAATTCACCCCTCCACTTT. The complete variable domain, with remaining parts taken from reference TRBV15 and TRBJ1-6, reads DAMVIQNPRYQVTQFGKPVTLSCSQTLNHNVMYWYQQKSSQAPKLLFHYYDKDFNNEADTPDNFQSRRPNTSFCFLDIRSPGLGDTAMYLCATSRDPTGNSPLHFGNGTRLTVT.

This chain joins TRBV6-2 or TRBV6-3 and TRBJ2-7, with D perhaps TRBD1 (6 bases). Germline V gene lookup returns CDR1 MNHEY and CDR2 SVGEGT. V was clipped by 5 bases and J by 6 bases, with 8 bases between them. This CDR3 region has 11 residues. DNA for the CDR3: TGTGCCAGCAGTCCCAGGGGCGAGCAGTACTTC. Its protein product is CASSPRGEQYF.

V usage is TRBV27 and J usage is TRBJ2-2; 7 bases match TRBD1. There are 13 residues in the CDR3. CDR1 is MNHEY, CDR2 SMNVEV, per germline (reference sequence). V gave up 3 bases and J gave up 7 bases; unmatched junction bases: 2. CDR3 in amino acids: CASSFAGGGELFF. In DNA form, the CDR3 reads TGTGCCAGCAGTTTTGCAGGGGGCGGGGAGCTGTTTTTT.

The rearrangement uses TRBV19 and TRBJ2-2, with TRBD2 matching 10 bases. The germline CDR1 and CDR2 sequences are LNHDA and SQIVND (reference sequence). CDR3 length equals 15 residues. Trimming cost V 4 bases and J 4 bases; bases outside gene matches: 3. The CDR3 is CASSKLAGVTGELFF. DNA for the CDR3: TGTGCCAGTAGTAAGCTAGCGGGAGTCACCGGGGAGCTGTTTTTT.

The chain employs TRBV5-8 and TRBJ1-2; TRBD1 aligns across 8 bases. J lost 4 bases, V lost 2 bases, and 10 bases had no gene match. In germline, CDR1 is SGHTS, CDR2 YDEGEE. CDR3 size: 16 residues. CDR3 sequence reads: CASSLADRVRVYGYTF. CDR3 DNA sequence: TGTGCCAGCAGCTTAGCGGACAGGGTCCGCGTCTATGGCTACACCTTC.

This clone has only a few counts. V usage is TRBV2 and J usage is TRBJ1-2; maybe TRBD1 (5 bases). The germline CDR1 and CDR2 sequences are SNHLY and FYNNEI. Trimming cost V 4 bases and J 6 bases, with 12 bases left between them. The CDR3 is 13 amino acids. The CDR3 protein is CASSAGSLDGYTF. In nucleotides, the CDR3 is TGTGCCAGCAGTGCAGGGTCTCTTGATGGCTACACCTTC. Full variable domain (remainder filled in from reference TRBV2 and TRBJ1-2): EPEVTQTPSHQVTQMGQEVILRCVPISNHLYFYWYRQILGQKVEFLVSFYNNEISEKSEIFDDQFSVERPDGSNFTLKIRSTKLEDSAMYFCASSAGSLDGYTFGSGTRLTVV.

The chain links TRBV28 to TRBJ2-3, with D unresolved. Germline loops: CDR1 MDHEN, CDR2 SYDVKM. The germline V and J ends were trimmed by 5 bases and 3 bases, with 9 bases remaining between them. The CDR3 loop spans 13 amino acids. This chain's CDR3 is CASSLLRTDTQYF. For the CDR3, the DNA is TGTGCCAGCAGTCTCCTCCGTACAGATACGCAGTATTTT.

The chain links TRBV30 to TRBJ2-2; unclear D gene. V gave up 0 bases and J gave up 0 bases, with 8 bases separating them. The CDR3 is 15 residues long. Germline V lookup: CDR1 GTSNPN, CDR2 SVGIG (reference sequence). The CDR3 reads CAWSVQSANTGELFF. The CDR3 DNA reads TGTGCCTGGAGTGTACAGAGCGCGAACACCGGGGAGCTGTTTTTT.

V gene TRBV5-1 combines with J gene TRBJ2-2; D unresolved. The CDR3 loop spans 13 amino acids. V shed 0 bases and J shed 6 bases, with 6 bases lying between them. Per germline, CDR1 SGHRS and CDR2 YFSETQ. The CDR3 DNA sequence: TGCGCCAGCAGCTTGGTCCGATCCGGGGAGCTGTTTTTT. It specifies CASSLVRSGELFF. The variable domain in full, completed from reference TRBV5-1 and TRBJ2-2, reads KAGVTQTPRYLIKTRGQQVTLSCSPISGHRSVSWYQQTPGQGLQFLFEYFSETQRNKGNFPGRFSGRQFSNSRSEMNVSTLELGDSALYLCASSLVRSGELFFGEGSRLTVL.

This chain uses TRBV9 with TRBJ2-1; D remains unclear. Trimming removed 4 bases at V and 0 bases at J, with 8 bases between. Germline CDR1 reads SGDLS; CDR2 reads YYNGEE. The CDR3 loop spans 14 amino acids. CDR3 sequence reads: CASSRSGSYNEQFF. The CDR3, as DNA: TGTGCCAGCAGCCGTTCGGGCTCCTACAATGAGCAGTTCTTC.

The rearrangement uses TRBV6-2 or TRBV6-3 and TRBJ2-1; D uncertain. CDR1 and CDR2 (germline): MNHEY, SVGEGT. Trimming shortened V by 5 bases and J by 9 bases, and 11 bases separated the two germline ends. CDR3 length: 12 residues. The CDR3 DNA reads TGTGCCAGCAGTAACCCGGTAGGTGAGCAGTTCTTC. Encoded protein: CASSNPVGEQFF.

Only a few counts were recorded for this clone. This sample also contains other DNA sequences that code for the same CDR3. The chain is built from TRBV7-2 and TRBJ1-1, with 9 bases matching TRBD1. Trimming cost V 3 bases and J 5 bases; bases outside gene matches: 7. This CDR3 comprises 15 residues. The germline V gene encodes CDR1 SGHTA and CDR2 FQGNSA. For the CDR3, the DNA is TGTGCCAGCAGCTTGGAGGGACAGGGACTTACTGAAGCTTTCTTT. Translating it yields CASSLEGQGLTEAFF.

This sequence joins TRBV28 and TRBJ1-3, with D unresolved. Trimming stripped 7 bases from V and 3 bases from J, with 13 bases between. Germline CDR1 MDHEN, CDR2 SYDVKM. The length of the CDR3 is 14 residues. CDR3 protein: CASTQAAGGNTIYF. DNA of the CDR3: TGTGCCAGCACCCAGGCGGCAGGTGGAAACACCATATATTTT.

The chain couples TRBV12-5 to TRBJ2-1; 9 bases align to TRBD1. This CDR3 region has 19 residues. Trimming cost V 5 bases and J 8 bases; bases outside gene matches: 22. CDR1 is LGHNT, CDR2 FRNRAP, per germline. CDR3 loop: CASGNFLGTGTPRGYEQFF. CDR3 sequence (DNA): TGTGCTAGTGGTAATTTCTTGGGGACAGGGACTCCTCGGGGGTATGAGCAGTTCTTC.

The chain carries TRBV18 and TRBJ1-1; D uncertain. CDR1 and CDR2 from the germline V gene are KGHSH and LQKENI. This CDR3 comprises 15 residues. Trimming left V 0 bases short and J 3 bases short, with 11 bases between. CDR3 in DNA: TGTGCCAGCTCACCACCGTCGCGGCAGGACACTGAAGCTTTCTTT. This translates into CASSPPSRQDTEAFF.

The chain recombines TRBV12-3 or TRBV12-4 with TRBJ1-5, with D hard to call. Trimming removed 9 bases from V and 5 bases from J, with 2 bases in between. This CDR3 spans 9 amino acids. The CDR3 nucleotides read TGTGCCAGGTATCAGCCCCAGCATTTT. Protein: CARYQPQHF.

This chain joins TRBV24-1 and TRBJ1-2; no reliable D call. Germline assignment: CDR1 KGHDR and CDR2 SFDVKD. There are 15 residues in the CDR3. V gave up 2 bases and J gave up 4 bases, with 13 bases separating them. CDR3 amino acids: CATSDSPPGSYGYTF. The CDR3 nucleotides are TGTGCCACCAGTGATTCCCCACCCGGGTCCTATGGCTACACCTTC.

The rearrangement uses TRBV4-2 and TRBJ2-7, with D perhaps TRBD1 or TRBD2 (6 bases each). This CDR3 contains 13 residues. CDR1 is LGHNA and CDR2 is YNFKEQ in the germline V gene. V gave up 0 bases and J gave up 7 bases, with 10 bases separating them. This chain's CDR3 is CASSQDEGGEQYF. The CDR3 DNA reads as TGTGCCAGCAGCCAAGATGAAGGGGGGGAGCAGTACTTC.

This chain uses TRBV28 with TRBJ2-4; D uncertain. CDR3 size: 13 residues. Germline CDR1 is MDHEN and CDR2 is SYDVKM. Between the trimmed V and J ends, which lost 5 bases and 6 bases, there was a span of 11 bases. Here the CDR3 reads CASSPTWANIQYF. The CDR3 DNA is TGTGCCAGCAGTCCTACTTGGGCAAACATTCAGTACTTC.

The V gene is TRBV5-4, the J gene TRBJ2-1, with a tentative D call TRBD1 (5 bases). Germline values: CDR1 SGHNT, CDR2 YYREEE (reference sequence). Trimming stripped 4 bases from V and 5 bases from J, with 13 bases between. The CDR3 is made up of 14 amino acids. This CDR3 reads CASSPIGHHNEQFF. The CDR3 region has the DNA TGTGCCAGCAGCCCCATTGGACACCACAATGAGCAGTTCTTC.

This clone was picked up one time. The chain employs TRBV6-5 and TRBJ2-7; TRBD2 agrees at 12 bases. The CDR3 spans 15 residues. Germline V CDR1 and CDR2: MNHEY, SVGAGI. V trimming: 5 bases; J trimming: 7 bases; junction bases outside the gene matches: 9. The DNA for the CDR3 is TGTGCCAGCAGTCCGCGGACTAGCGGGATAGGGGAGCAGTACTTC. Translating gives CASSPRTSGIGEQYF.

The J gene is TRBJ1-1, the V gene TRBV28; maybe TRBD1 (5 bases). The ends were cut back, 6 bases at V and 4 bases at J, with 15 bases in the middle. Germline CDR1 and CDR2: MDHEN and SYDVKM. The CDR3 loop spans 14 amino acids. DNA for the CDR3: TGTGCCAGCAGCCGTGCAGGGCTGGGCACTGAAGCTTTCTTT. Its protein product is CASSRAGLGTEAFF.

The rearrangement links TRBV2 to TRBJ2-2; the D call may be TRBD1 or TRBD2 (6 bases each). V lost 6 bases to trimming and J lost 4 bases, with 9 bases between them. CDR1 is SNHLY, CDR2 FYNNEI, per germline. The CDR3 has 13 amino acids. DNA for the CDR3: TGTGCCAGCAGCAGGGGAGGCACCGGGGAGCTGTTTTTT. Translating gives CASSRGGTGELFF.

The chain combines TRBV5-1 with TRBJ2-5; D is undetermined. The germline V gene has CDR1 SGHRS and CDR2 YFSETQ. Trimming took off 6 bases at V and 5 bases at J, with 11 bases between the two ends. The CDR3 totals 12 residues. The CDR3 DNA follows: TGCGCCAGCACCGCTACGGGCGAGACCCAGTACTTC. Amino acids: CASTATGETQYF.